The rows below give T cell receptor beta chains drawn from one sample of a study of blood T cell repertoires in COVID-19. Data came from immunoSEQ multiplex PCR; TCRdb stores just in-frame clones and leaves some out. The sample consists of approximately 98,000 clones, over 70% of them appearing once. Sequencing used peripheral blood. The receptor set was obtained from a woman of 80 years or more with acute or convalescent COVID-19. The conserved cysteine and the conserved F or W are not part of the CDR3 here.

j_call	v_call	cdr3_aa
TRBJ2-2	TRBV18	ASSSGLFLNTGELF
TRBJ1-2	TRBV20-1	SILEGVGYT
TRBJ1-5	TRBV2	ASRAGLIYQPQH
TRBJ2-1	TRBV7-9	ASSSGQPYSSEQF
TRBJ2-2	TRBV24-1	ATSDSKTGYNTGELF
TRBJ1-5	TRBV29-1	SVGDGDQPQH
TRBJ1-2	TRBV6-2/TRBV6-3	ASSYEARGYT
TRBJ1-1	TRBV27	ATRGIMNTEAF
TRBJ1-1	TRBV6-5	ASSLGRSAYTEAF
TRBJ1-1	TRBV7-9	ASSPVTGKNTEAF
TRBJ2-2	TRBV27	ASSDSGGINTGELF